A single sample gave rise to the 22 T cell receptor beta chains below, sequenced in a study of T cell repertoires in cytomegalovirus infection (dated by TCRdb to the late 2010s). Antigens for these TCRs are unknown. Sequencing took place on an Illumina HiSeq 1500. TCRdb passed the public sequencing reads through fastp at Q25 and MiXCR, retaining productive beta sequences. One record per CDR3 amino acid sequence lists the most common genes and DNA. The sample includes approximately 260,000 distinct CDR3 sequences, with 20% to 25% observed a single time. Roughly 19% of the sample is held by the ten biggest clonotypes. The label giving this sample's treatment or condition can be read as: in vitro stimulation with specific CMV peptide epitopes to enrich CMV-specific T cells. The sequencing used cultured PBMCs, collected from culture after CMV antigen stimulation. All receptors come from a human donor in good health (CMV status not recorded). Some clones in this sample may be carry-over from other donors' samples.

On this clonotype itself: This could be a read error, since a much larger clone is one nucleotide away. The chain joins TRBV9 to TRBJ2-7; D may correspond to TRBD1 or TRBD2 (5 bases each). Germline V gene data show CDR1 as SGDLS and CDR2 as YYNGEE. The length of the CDR3 is 16 residues. CDR3 amino acids: CANSPDPNGATYEQYF. Written as DNA, the CDR3 is TGTGCCAACAGCCCCGACCCCAACGGGGCCACCTACGAGCAGTACTTC.

This clonotype occurred many times. V is TRBV7-2 and J is TRBJ1-1; D gene unclear. The CDR3 contains 13 residues. CDR1 and CDR2 from the germline V gene are SGHTA and FQGNSA. V was trimmed by 6 bases and J by 6 bases, leaving 14 bases between them. The CDR3 loop reads CASRYEGRSEAFF. In DNA, the CDR3 is TGTGCCAGCAGATATGAAGGGCGCTCTGAAGCTTTCTTT.

This clonotype came up many times. The chain couples TRBV7-8 to TRBJ2-1; 13 bases fit TRBD2. Germline-derived CDR1 and CDR2 are SGHVS and FQNEAQ. This CDR3 spans 16 amino acids. Trimming at V came to 4 bases and at J to 3 bases, leaving 3 bases not matched to a gene. Written as DNA, the CDR3 is TGTGCCAGCAGCTCGTGGACTAGCGGGAGCTACAATGAGCAGTTCTTC. It codes for CASSSWTSGSYNEQFF.

In nucleotides, the CDR3 is TGTGCCAGTAGTATGATTCCGGCGGGCAATCAGCCCCAGCATTTT. It yields the protein CASSMIPAGNQPQHF. The V gene is TRBV19, the J gene TRBJ1-5; D ambiguous. The CDR3 spans 15 residues. From germline, CDR1 is LNHDA and CDR2 SQIVND (reference sequence). The ends were cut back, 3 bases at V and 2 bases at J, with 11 bases in the middle.

In DNA form, the CDR3 reads TGTGCCAGCAGCATGCTCTTTAGGCGGAAAGAGACCCAGTACTTC. This translates into CASSMLFRRKETQYF. The J gene is TRBJ2-5, the V gene TRBV5-8; D gene uncertain. This CDR3 is built from 15 residues. The V and J ends lost 4 bases and 3 bases respectively, with 16 bases between them. Germline CDR1 is SGHTS and CDR2 is YDEGEE.

This clonotype was counted at least ten times. The chain is built from TRBV7-2 and TRBJ1-5; 11 bases match TRBD1. Germline CDR1 and CDR2: SGHTA and FQGNSA. This CDR3 spans 14 amino acids. Trimming cost V 6 bases and J 7 bases; bases outside gene matches: 5. CDR3 nucleotide sequence: TGTGCCAGCAGGTCCGGGACAGGGGGGCAGCCCCAGCATTTT. Its translation is CASRSGTGGQPQHF.

This clonotype was seen only a few times. The chain combines TRBV6-1 with TRBJ2-2; no reliable D call. The V end was cut by 9 bases, the J end by 2 bases, with 10 bases between. Germline V CDR1 and CDR2: MNHNS, SASEGT. The CDR3 consists of 13 residues. CDR3 loop: CASGPGNTGELFF. The CDR3 DNA reads as TGTGCCAGTGGACCGGGTAACACCGGGGAGCTGTTTTTT.

In its sample, this clonotype was seen a few times. J is TRBJ2-2 and V is TRBV19; unclear D gene. V lost 3 bases and J lost 0, with 5 bases in between. CDR1 and CDR2 from the germline V gene are LNHDA and SQIVND (reference sequence). This CDR3 is 14 amino acids long. This chain's CDR3 is CASSISANTGELFF. CDR3 sequence (DNA): TGTGCCAGTAGTATTTCCGCGAACACCGGGGAGCTGTTTTTT.

V is TRBV10-3 and J is TRBJ1-6; D may be TRBD1 (5 bases). Germline lookup yields CDR1 ENHRY and CDR2 SYGVKD. The CDR3 contains 15 residues. The V end was cut by 0 bases, the J end by 7 bases, with 10 bases between. CDR3 amino acids: CAISESGEGNSPLHF. CDR3 DNA: TGTGCCATCAGTGAGTCGGGGGAGGGGAATTCACCCCTCCACTTT.

V gene TRBV7-6 combines with J gene TRBJ1-1, with D perhaps matching TRBD1 (5 bases). Germline V CDR1 and CDR2: SGHVS, FNYEAQ. Trimming removed 3 bases at V and 0 bases at J, with 11 bases between. The CDR3 has 15 amino acids. The DNA of the CDR3 is TGTGCCAGCAGCTTTAGGGGATCCATGAACACTGAAGCTTTCTTT. Translated: CASSFRGSMNTEAFF.

CDR3 bases: TGTGCCAGCAGGCGAGGGACGGACAATGAGCAGTTCTTC. Translating gives CASRRGTDNEQFF. This chain joins TRBV12-3 or TRBV12-4 and TRBJ2-1; perhaps D is TRBD1 or TRBD2 (5 bases each). The length of the CDR3 is 13 residues. V was trimmed by 6 bases and J by 5 bases, leaving 11 bases between them.

This clonotype has at least ten counts. The chain couples TRBV12-3 or TRBV12-4 to TRBJ1-1; 8 bases align to TRBD1. This CDR3 has 14 amino acids. Trimming at V came to 7 bases and at J to 4 bases, leaving 8 bases not matched to a gene. The DNA of the CDR3 is TGTGCCAGCACCGAAACAGGGGGTAGCACTGAAGCTTTCTTT. This gives the protein CASTETGGSTEAFF.

J is TRBJ2-6 and V is TRBV27; D is perhaps TRBD2 (6 bases). V lost 3 bases and J lost 1, with 13 bases in between. CDR1 is MNHEY, CDR2 SMNVEV, per germline (reference sequence). This CDR3 region has 17 residues. Written as DNA, the CDR3 is TGTGCCAGCAGTTTGAACGGCGGGGTTTCTGGGGCCAACGTCCTGACTTTC. It encodes CASSLNGGVSGANVLTF.

The chain combines TRBV20-1 with TRBJ2-7; 8 bases align to TRBD2. The trim removed 0 bases at V and 5 bases at J, leaving 9 bases unmatched. CDR1 and CDR2 (germline): DFQATT, SNEGSKA (reference sequence). The CDR3 is made up of 15 amino acids. This chain's CDR3 is CSARDLQRERNEQYF. The CDR3 nucleotides are TGCAGTGCTAGAGATCTCCAGCGGGAGAGGAACGAGCAGTACTTC.

Ten or more counts support this clonotype. The CDR3 reads CASSLAPNYRVTGELFF. The CDR3 DNA reads TGTGCCAGCAGCTTAGCACCAAATTACAGGGTCACCGGGGAGCTGTTTTTT. This sequence joins TRBV7-8 and TRBJ2-2; D perhaps matches TRBD1 (6 bases). Germline loops: CDR1 SGHVS, CDR2 FQNEAQ. V lost 0 bases to trimming and J lost 4 bases, with 15 bases between them. This CDR3 spans 17 amino acids.

The gene calls are TRBV5-1 and TRBJ1-2; 10 bases align to TRBD1. The CDR3 sequence is 15 residues long. The V segment lost 1 base and the J segment 4 bases; nucleotides outside the gene matches: 4. Germline V gene lookup returns CDR1 SGHRS and CDR2 YFSETQ. This chain's CDR3 is CASSLFGTGAYGYTF. In DNA form, the CDR3 reads TGCGCCAGCAGCTTGTTCGGGACAGGGGCCTATGGCTACACCTTC.

CDR3 coding DNA: TGTGCCAGTGTCCCAAAGGACACCGGGGAGCTGTTTTTT. Amino acids: CASVPKDTGELFF. The chain recombines TRBV6-8 with TRBJ2-2; D not certain. The CDR3 is made up of 13 amino acids. Trimming shortened V by 9 bases and J by 3 bases, and 11 bases separated the two germline ends. CDR1 and CDR2 from the germline V gene are MNHGY and SAAAGT.

This clonotype was recorded at least ten times. This sequence joins TRBV5-1 and TRBJ2-7, with 7 bases identical to TRBD2. Germline V lookup: CDR1 SGHRS, CDR2 YFSETQ. The CDR3 is 15 residues long. After removal of 0 bases from V and 4 bases from J, the junction contained 7 bases not matched to a gene. This CDR3 is CASSLDWGGRYEQYF. CDR3 nucleotide sequence: TGCGCCAGCAGCTTGGACTGGGGGGGACGGTACGAGCAGTACTTC.

This chain uses TRBV28 with TRBJ1-5; 7 bases fit TRBD1. The CDR3 is made up of 15 amino acids. CDR1 and CDR2 (germline): MDHEN, SYDVKM. The junction had 6 bases not matched to a gene; V was cut back by 2 bases and J by 5 bases. CDR3 sequence: CASSLGQGEDQPQHF. CDR3 DNA sequence: TGTGCCAGCAGTTTAGGGCAGGGGGAAGATCAGCCCCAGCATTTT.

This clonotype came up a few times. The rearrangement uses TRBV28 and TRBJ1-2; D unresolved. This CDR3 has 12 amino acids. Germline loops: CDR1 MDHEN, CDR2 SYDVKM. The ends were cut back, 5 bases at V and 7 bases at J, with 11 bases in the middle. This CDR3 reads CASSQILRGYTF. CDR3 coding DNA: TGTGCCAGCAGTCAAATATTACGTGGCTACACCTTC.

This clonotype was recorded a few times. The rearrangement joins TRBV4-1 to TRBJ2-1; 9 nucleotides match TRBD2. Per germline, CDR1 MGHRA and CDR2 YSYEKL. J gave up 7 bases and V 1 base, and 11 bases lay outside the gene matches. The CDR3 spans 17 residues. For the CDR3, the DNA is TGCGCCAGCAGCCAAGCTATCAGGATAGCGGGAGTAAATGAGCAGTTCTTC. It translates to CASSQAIRIAGVNEQFF.

The gene calls are TRBV19 and TRBJ1-3, with a tentative D call TRBD1 (5 bases). Germline values: CDR1 LNHDA, CDR2 SQIVND (reference sequence). This CDR3 is 14 amino acids long. V shed 10 bases and J shed 2 bases, with 15 bases lying between them. CDR3 sequence (DNA): TGTGCCACCCATCCGCAGGGCGCTGGAAACACCATATATTTT. Encoded protein: CATHPQGAGNTIYF. The complete variable domain, with remaining parts taken from reference TRBV19 and TRBJ1-3, reads DGGITQSPKYLFRKEGQNVTLSCEQNLNHDAMYWYRQDPGQGLRLIYYSQIVNDFQKGDIAEGYSVSREKKESFPLTVTSAQKNPTAFYLCATHPQGAGNTIYFGEGSWLTVV.